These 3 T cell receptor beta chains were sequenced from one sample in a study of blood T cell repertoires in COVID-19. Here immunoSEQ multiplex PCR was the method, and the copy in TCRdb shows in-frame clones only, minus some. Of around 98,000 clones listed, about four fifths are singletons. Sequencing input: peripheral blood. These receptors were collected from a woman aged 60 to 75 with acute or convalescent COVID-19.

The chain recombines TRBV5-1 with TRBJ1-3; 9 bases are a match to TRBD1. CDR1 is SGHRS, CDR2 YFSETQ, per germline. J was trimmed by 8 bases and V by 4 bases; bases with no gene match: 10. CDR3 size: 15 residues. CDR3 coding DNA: TGCGCCAGCAGCCCGCCGACAGGGGGAAGAGACACCATATATTTT. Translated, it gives CASSPPTGGRDTIYF.

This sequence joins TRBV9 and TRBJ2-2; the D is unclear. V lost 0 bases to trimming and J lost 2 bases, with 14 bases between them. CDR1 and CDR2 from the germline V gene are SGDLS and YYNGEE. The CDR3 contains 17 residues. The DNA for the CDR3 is TGTGCCAGCAGCGTAGAGCCAGGCCGTTTCAACACCGGGGAGCTGTTTTTT. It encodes CASSVEPGRFNTGELFF.

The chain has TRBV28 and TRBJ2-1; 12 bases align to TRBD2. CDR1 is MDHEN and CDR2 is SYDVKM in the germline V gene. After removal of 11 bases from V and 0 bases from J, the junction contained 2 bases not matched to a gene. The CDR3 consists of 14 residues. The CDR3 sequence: CALAGGHSYNEQFF. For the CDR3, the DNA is TGTGCCCTAGCGGGGGGGCACTCCTACAATGAGCAGTTCTTC.